This T cell receptor (beta chain) was found in a study of blood T cell repertoires in COVID-19. Study in general: The analysed material was cDNA or gDNA that came from T cells, B-cell-depleted T cells, or PBMCs.

Profiled with immunoSEQ multiplex PCR; TCRdb holds only in-frame clones, not every one. The sample consists of 250,000 to 350,000 clones, about four fifths of them appearing once. The germline V gene encodes CDR1 MNHEY and CDR2 SVGEGT. V was shortened by 6 bases and J by 6 bases, with 14 bases between the two germline ends. CDR3 length equals 14 residues. The receptor was derived from a human donor with COVID-19, enrolled during active disease. The donor label of this sample is uncertain. Sequenced material: peripheral blood. The chain couples TRBV6-2 or TRBV6-3 to TRBJ2-2, with D possibly TRBD2 on 5 matching bases. The CDR3 protein is CASSRGSPAGELFF. In DNA form, the CDR3 reads TGTGCCAGCAGCAGAGGGAGTCCTGCCGGGGAGCTGTTTTTT.